This T cell receptor (beta chain) originates from a study of blood T cells in healthy people across ages. A second roughly 6 to 12 cycle PCR used barcoded and J-beta primers. TCRdb re-called the 5' RACE reads through MiXCR, storing one row per CDR3 protein. The data show some 900,000 distinct CDR3 sequences, with 25% to 35% seen just once and 15% to 20% held by the top ten. Whole-study findings and limits: TCR beta diversity per million T cells fell roughly linearly with age.

In its sample, this clonotype was seen a few times. The antigen remains unidentified. The CDR3 loop spans 15 amino acids. V dropped 4 bases and J dropped 7; count of bases not matched to a gene: 8. Germline V gene sequence: CDR1 LGHDT, CDR2 YNNKEL (reference sequence). This clonotype was sampled from a woman older than 75 in good health. Sequenced material: blood. J is TRBJ2-1 and V is TRBV3-1, with 9 nucleotides matching TRBD2. In DNA form, the CDR3 reads TGTGCCAGCAGCCCAGGCGGGGGGGTAAGTAATGAGCAGTTCTTC. It encodes CASSPGGGVSNEQFF.